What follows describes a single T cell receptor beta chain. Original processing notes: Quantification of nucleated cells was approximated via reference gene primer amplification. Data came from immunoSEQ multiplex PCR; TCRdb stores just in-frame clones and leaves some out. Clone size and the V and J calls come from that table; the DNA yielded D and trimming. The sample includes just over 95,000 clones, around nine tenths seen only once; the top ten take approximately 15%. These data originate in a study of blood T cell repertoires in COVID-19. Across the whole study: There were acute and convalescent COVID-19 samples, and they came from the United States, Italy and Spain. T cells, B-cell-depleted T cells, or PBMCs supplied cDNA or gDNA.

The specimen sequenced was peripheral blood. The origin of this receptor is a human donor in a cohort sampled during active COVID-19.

CDR3 DNA: TGTGCCACCCAGGGACTAGCGGGAAGGGAGACCCAGTACTTC. Its translation: CATQGLAGRETQYF. This rearrangement joins TRBV28 to TRBJ2-5, with 13 bases aligning to TRBD2. V was clipped by 10 bases and J by 5 bases; unmatched bases: 7. CDR3 length equals 14 residues. The germline V gene has CDR1 MDHEN and CDR2 SYDVKM.